A selection of T cell receptor beta chains follows, all from one sample in a study of CD8+CD57+ T cells in acquired aplastic anemia. TCRdb redid the calling of the reads with MiXCR, one entry per CDR3 protein. The sample records about 150,000 distinct CDR3 sequences, roughly half being singletons. Sequencing was done on a sample of sorted CD4+, CD8+, or CD8+CD57+ T cells (not recorded which) from PBMCs. Every receptor here comes from a human donor with aplastic anemia. Each CDR3 is given with its conserved first and last residue. The order of the fields is J gene, clone size, V gene, D gene, CDR3 DNA, CDR3 protein. D genes are given only for firm matches. Clone size is given for some rows only: seen once, a few or many times, or a class if the clone is expanded.

TRBJ1-2 NA TRBV5-1 NA TGCGCCAGCAGCATTGACCCTGAAAGAAACTATGGCTACACCTTC CASSIDPERNYGYTF
TRBJ1-1 many TRBV2 NA TGTGCCAGCAGTTCCACAGGGAACCTGAACACTGAAGCTTTCTTT CASSSTGNLNTEAFF
TRBJ1-5 NA TRBV19 NA TGTGCCAGTAGCTCCTCCCGGGGCAATCAGCCCCAGCATTTT CASSSSRGNQPQHF
TRBJ1-1 many TRBV7-9 TRBD1 TGTGCCAGCAGCCCTCCCGACAGGGAGAACACTGAAGCTTTCTTT CASSPPDRENTEAFF
TRBJ2-5 NA TRBV15 NA TGTGCCGCCAGCCCAGACCTGGGAGAGACCCAGTACTTC CAASPDLGETQYF
TRBJ2-7 NA TRBV5-1 TRBD1 TGCGCCAGCAGCTCTACAGGGGGCGGTCACGAGCAGTACTTC CASSSTGGGHEQYF
TRBJ2-1 many TRBV20-1 TRBD2 TGCAGTGCAGAGACTCCGGGACTAGCATCCAATGAGCAGTTCTTC CSAETPGLASNEQFF
TRBJ1-1 NA TRBV29-1 NA TGCAGCGTTGAAGTCTTGCTGACTGAAGCTTTCTTT CSVEVLLTEAFF
TRBJ2-1 NA TRBV4-2 NA TGTGCCAGTAGCCAGGGGTCGGACAATGAGCAGTTCTTC CASSQGSDNEQFF
TRBJ1-5 NA TRBV10-2 NA TGCGCCAGCAGTGAGTACTCAGGGGTGAGGCAGCCCCAGCATTTT CASSEYSGVRQPQHF
TRBJ2-5 NA TRBV15 NA TGTGCCACCAGCAGCTCAGAGGGGGAGACCCAGTACTTC CATSSSEGETQYF
TRBJ2-1 NA TRBV10-3 NA TGTGCCATCAGTGAGTCAACTTTTAATGAGCAGTTCTTC CAISESTFNEQFF
TRBJ1-2 NA TRBV2 NA TGTGCCAGCAGTTCGGACAGACCTTATGGCTACACCTTC CASSSDRPYGYTF
TRBJ2-1 few TRBV5-1 TRBD2 TGCGCCAGCACCTTCGGGGGGAACTCCTGCAATGAGCAGTTCTTC CASTFGGNSCNEQFF
TRBJ1-2 NA TRBV15 TRBD1 TGTGCCACCAGCAGCCTCGGACAGGGTAAAACTAACTATGGCTACACCTTC CATSSLGQGKTNYGYTF
TRBJ1-5 NA TRBV15 NA TGTGCCACCAGCAGAGCAGAGGTTCAGCCCCAGCATTTT CATSRAEVQPQHF
TRBJ2-7 NA TRBV7-3 NA TGTGCCAGCAGCCATAAGCGTGCCGAGCAGTACTTC CASSHKRAEQYF
TRBJ2-7 NA TRBV7-8 NA TGTGCCAGCAGCTTAGATCTGGGCTCCTACGAGCAGTACTTC CASSLDLGSYEQYF
TRBJ2-1 NA TRBV18 NA TGTGCCAGCTCACCCGGCAGGGCAAGGGATACGATCTTC CASSPGRARDTIF
TRBJ2-1 few TRBV6-1 TRBD2 TGTGCCAGCAGTGGGGGGGGTGGGTCCTACAATGAGCAGTTCTTC CASSGGGGSYNEQFF
TRBJ2-5 once TRBV15 TRBD2 TGTGCCACCAGCAGTAGCGGGGGGGCCATGATGGAGACCCAGTACTTC CATSSSGGAMMETQYF
TRBJ1-2 many TRBV7-3 NA TGTGCCAGCGCCAGGGACGGTGATCGTTATGGCTACACCTTC CASARDGDRYGYTF